The rows below give T cell receptor beta chains drawn from one sample of a study of CD8+ T cells in alopecia areata. Here immunoSEQ multiplex PCR was the method, and the copy in TCRdb shows in-frame clones only, minus some. The sample records around 120,000 clones, about 59% being singletons. The starting material was CD4+ T cells sorted from blood, obtained at week 4, from a patient treated with tofacitinib. The receptors originated from a human donor with alopecia areata. The CDR3 runs from the conserved cysteine through the conserved F or W. The D gene is left open where the match is weak. Rows may omit the clone size; those that give it use once, few, many or a size class.

v_call: TRBV29-1; j_call: TRBJ2-2; clone_size: few; d_call: -; cdr3_aa: CSVEKDIRTGELFF; cdr3_nt: TGCAGCGTCGAGAAGGATATCCGCACCGGGGAGCTGTTTTTT
v_call: TRBV28; j_call: TRBJ2-5; clone_size: -; d_call: -; cdr3_aa: CASSFSSQETQYF; cdr3_nt: TGTGCCAGCAGTTTCTCCAGCCAAGAGACCCAGTACTTC
v_call: TRBV29-1; j_call: TRBJ2-7; clone_size: few; d_call: -; cdr3_aa: CSVDLDYEQYF; cdr3_nt: TGCAGCGTTGATCTCGACTACGAGCAGTACTTC
v_call: TRBV19; j_call: TRBJ2-3; clone_size: -; d_call: -; cdr3_aa: CASRRTTTDTQYF; cdr3_nt: TGTGCCAGTCGAAGGACCACCACAGATACGCAGTATTTT
v_call: TRBV10-3; j_call: TRBJ1-2; clone_size: -; d_call: -; cdr3_aa: CATLDGGYTF; cdr3_nt: TGTGCCACTCTGGACGGTGGCTACACCTTC
v_call: TRBV25-1; j_call: TRBJ2-1; clone_size: -; d_call: TRBD2; cdr3_aa: CASSESKGLGRGEQFF; cdr3_nt: TGTGCCAGCAGTGAATCCAAGGGACTAGGTCGCGGTGAGCAGTTCTTC
v_call: TRBV7-9; j_call: TRBJ1-6; clone_size: -; d_call: TRBD1; cdr3_aa: CASSISQGQNSPLHF; cdr3_nt: TGTGCCAGCAGCATTTCCCAGGGACAGAATTCACCCCTCCACTTT
v_call: TRBV2; j_call: TRBJ1-5; clone_size: -; d_call: -; cdr3_aa: CASRGSSSNQPQHF; cdr3_nt: TGTGCCAGCAGAGGGAGTAGTAGCAATCAGCCCCAGCATTTT
v_call: TRBV5-4; j_call: TRBJ2-6; clone_size: -; d_call: TRBD1; cdr3_aa: CASSPDRGGANVLTF; cdr3_nt: TGTGCCAGCAGCCCCGACAGGGGTGGGGCCAACGTCCTGACTTTC
v_call: TRBV29-1; j_call: TRBJ2-7; clone_size: few; d_call: TRBD1; cdr3_aa: CSVMTGYDNEQYF; cdr3_nt: TGCAGCGTTATGACAGGGTATGATAACGAGCAGTACTTC
v_call: TRBV4-1; j_call: TRBJ2-3; clone_size: -; d_call: -; cdr3_aa: CASSQVPGTQYF; cdr3_nt: TGCGCCAGCAGCCAAGTCCCCGGTACGCAGTATTTT
v_call: TRBV27; j_call: TRBJ2-7; clone_size: -; d_call: -; cdr3_aa: CASSFRTRSYEQYF; cdr3_nt: TGTGCCAGCAGTTTCCGAACCCGTTCCTACGAGCAGTACTTC
v_call: TRBV29-1; j_call: TRBJ2-1; clone_size: -; d_call: -; cdr3_aa: CSVEPGNEQFF; cdr3_nt: TGCAGCGTTGAACCCGGCAATGAGCAGTTCTTC
v_call: TRBV30; j_call: TRBJ1-1; clone_size: -; d_call: -; cdr3_aa: CALTGGLATEAFF; cdr3_nt: TGTGCCCTCACCGGGGGGCTTGCCACTGAAGCTTTCTTT
v_call: TRBV7-2; j_call: TRBJ2-3; clone_size: -; d_call: TRBD2; cdr3_aa: CASSFPSGRTDTQYF; cdr3_nt: TGTGCCAGCAGCTTTCCTAGCGGGAGGACAGATACGCAGTATTTT
v_call: TRBV29-1; j_call: TRBJ1-1; clone_size: few; d_call: -; cdr3_aa: CSVEPQGNMNTEAFF; cdr3_nt: TGCAGCGTTGAGCCGCAGGGGAACATGAACACTGAAGCTTTCTTT
v_call: TRBV7-9; j_call: TRBJ1-1; clone_size: once; d_call: -; cdr3_aa: CASSLGAGGNTEAFF; cdr3_nt: TGTGCCAGCAGCTTAGGTGCGGGGGGAAACACTGAAGCTTTCTTT
v_call: TRBV5-1; j_call: TRBJ1-1; clone_size: few; d_call: -; cdr3_aa: CASSLAGNAEAFF; cdr3_nt: TGCGCCAGCAGCTTGGCCGGGAATGCTGAAGCTTTCTTT
v_call: TRBV27; j_call: TRBJ2-5; clone_size: -; d_call: -; cdr3_aa: CASIMWQAEETQYF; cdr3_nt: TGTGCCAGCATAATGTGGCAGGCAGAAGAGACCCAGTACTTC
v_call: TRBV30; j_call: TRBJ2-1; clone_size: -; d_call: TRBD1; cdr3_aa: CAWRRTGINGQFF; cdr3_nt: TGTGCCTGGAGACGGACAGGGATCAATGGGCAGTTCTTC
v_call: TRBV5-1; j_call: TRBJ1-2; clone_size: -; d_call: -; cdr3_aa: CASRQDSYGYTF; cdr3_nt: TGCGCCAGCAGGCAGGACAGCTATGGCTACACCTTC
v_call: TRBV6-6; j_call: TRBJ2-5; clone_size: few; d_call: TRBD1; cdr3_aa: CASSPNDRGRETQYF; cdr3_nt: TGTGCCAGCAGTCCCAACGACAGGGGGCGGGAGACCCAGTACTTC
v_call: TRBV10-3; j_call: TRBJ2-2; clone_size: -; d_call: -; cdr3_aa: CAISESGPLNTGELFF; cdr3_nt: TGTGCCATCAGTGAGTCGGGACCGCTGAACACCGGGGAGCTGTTTTTT
v_call: TRBV28; j_call: TRBJ1-5; clone_size: -; d_call: -; cdr3_aa: CASRENNQPQHF; cdr3_nt: TGTGCCAGCAGGGAAAATAATCAGCCCCAGCATTTT
v_call: TRBV7-2; j_call: TRBJ2-5; clone_size: few; d_call: TRBD1; cdr3_aa: CASSFDRDRETQYF; cdr3_nt: TGTGCCAGCAGCTTTGACAGGGATCGGGAGACCCAGTACTTC
v_call: TRBV4-1; j_call: TRBJ2-3; clone_size: -; d_call: -; cdr3_aa: CASSQGVTSMDTQYF; cdr3_nt: TGCGCCAGCAGCCAAGGGGTTACTAGCATGGATACGCAGTATTTT